A selection of T cell receptor beta chains follows, all from one sample in a study of T cell changes during pregnancy in multiple sclerosis. Clones were read by immunoSEQ multiplex PCR, and TCRdb kept only the in-frame ones, dropping some. The sample has about 100,000 clones; over 85% are singletons. Sequenced here: peripheral blood, sampled in the second trimester of pregnancy. The receptors derive from a female donor with multiple sclerosis, enrolled in a pregnancy study. Each CDR3 is given with its conserved first and last residue. The order of the fields is V gene, D gene, J gene, clone size, CDR3 DNA, CDR3 protein. A D gene is named only where the DNA matches it firmly. Part of the rows lack a size; the others show once, few, many or a class for expanded clones.

TRBV5-4	TRBD1	TRBJ2-7	-	TGTGCCAGCAGCCCGGGACAGGGTAACGCCTACGAGCAGTACTTC	CASSPGQGNAYEQYF
TRBV9	TRBD2	TRBJ2-1	-	TGTGCCAGCAGCGTAAGGACTAGCGGGGGCGAGCAGTTCTTC	CASSVRTSGGEQFF
TRBV30	-	TRBJ1-6	once	TGTGCCTGCCTGACTTCCAGGGGACCACCCCTCCACTTT	CACLTSRGPPLHF
TRBV15	-	TRBJ2-1	-	TGTGCCACCAGCAAAGGGAGGACAGGCACCTACAATGAGCAGTTCTTC	CATSKGRTGTYNEQFF
TRBV20-1	-	TRBJ2-5	-	TGCAGTGCTAGGGCTCCAGAGACCCAGTACTTC	CSARAPETQYF
TRBV2	-	TRBJ2-2	-	TGTGCCAGCAGTGTAACCGGGGAGCTGTTTTTT	CASSVTGELFF
TRBV4-2	-	TRBJ1-1	-	TGTGCCAGCAGCCAAGTAGGAGAGATGAACACTGAAGCTTTCTTT	CASSQVGEMNTEAFF
TRBV13	-	TRBJ2-1	-	TGTGCCAGCAGCCTGGGACTTCGTTACAATGAGCAGTTCTTC	CASSLGLRYNEQFF
TRBV7-9	TRBD2	TRBJ2-7	-	TGTGCCAGCAAACTAGCGGGAGGGCCTGGATACGAGCAGTACTTC	CASKLAGGPGYEQYF
TRBV6-7	TRBD1	TRBJ1-4	-	TGTGCCAGCAGTTACCCAAGGACAGGGGCCTTGCCTAATGAAAAACTGTTTTTT	CASSYPRTGALPNEKLFF
TRBV10-1	TRBD2	TRBJ2-7	-	TGCGCCAGCAGTGTCGGAGGGACTAGCGTTCGGGAGCAGTACTTC	CASSVGGTSVREQYF
TRBV5-1	TRBD2	TRBJ2-1	-	TGCGCCAGCAGCGATCTCAGCGGGACGCCCTACAATGAGCAGTTCTTC	CASSDLSGTPYNEQFF
TRBV30	-	TRBJ2-4	-	TGTGCCTGGAGTGTGGCCGCGGACCCCCGGGGGAGCATTCAGTACTTC	CAWSVAADPRGSIQYF
TRBV5-1	-	TRBJ2-2	-	TGCGCCAGCAGCTCGGACACGAACACCGGGGAGCTGTTTTTT	CASSSDTNTGELFF
TRBV29-1	TRBD1	TRBJ2-2	-	TGCAGCGTTTTAGGTCCAGGGGGCTCTAACACCGGGGAGCTGTTTTTT	CSVLGPGGSNTGELFF
TRBV2	-	TRBJ1-5	-	TGTGCCAGCGGGCGGGCGTATCAGCCCCAGCATTTT	CASGRAYQPQHF
TRBV19	-	TRBJ2-6	-	TGTGCCAGTAGTATAGGGAGGAAATCTGGGGCCAACGTCCTGACTTTC	CASSIGRKSGANVLTF
TRBV25-1	-	TRBJ1-1	-	TGTGCCAGCAGTGGGGGGGGGCCAGGCACTGAAGCTTTCTTT	CASSGGGPGTEAFF
TRBV10-1	-	TRBJ2-2	once	TGCGCCAGCAGCCGCGGGCCTAGTGCATCGAACACCGGGGAGCTGTTTTTT	CASSRGPSASNTGELFF
TRBV9	-	TRBJ2-7	-	TGTGCCAGCAGCGTAGATCCCGCCACGGGGGAGCAGTACTTC	CASSVDPATGEQYF
TRBV2	-	TRBJ1-2	-	TGTGCCAGCAGTGCCGTGGGGGGTGGTGGCTACACCTTC	CASSAVGGGGYTF
TRBV19	-	TRBJ2-7	-	TGTGCCAGTAGTATAGGGATACAGGGACCCTACGAGCAGTACTTC	CASSIGIQGPYEQYF
TRBV7-3	-	TRBJ1-1	-	TGTGCCAGCAGCCTGACAGTCAACACTGAAGCTTTCTTT	CASSLTVNTEAFF
TRBV19	-	TRBJ2-3	-	TGTGCCAGTAAGACAGCGGGTGCAGATACGCAGTATTTT	CASKTAGADTQYF
TRBV30	TRBD1	TRBJ1-5	-	TGTGCCTGGAGGGGGCAGGGGGCAAGCAATCAGCCCCAGCATTTT	CAWRGQGASNQPQHF
TRBV6-5	-	TRBJ2-1	once	TGTGCCAGCAGTCCTCCGGGACTTCCCCACAATGAGCAGTTCTTC	CASSPPGLPHNEQFF
TRBV19	-	TRBJ2-1	-	TGTGCCAGTAGTCCGGACTCCCGCGGGAATGAGCAGTTCTTC	CASSPDSRGNEQFF
TRBV5-1	-	TRBJ2-7	-	TGCGCCAGCAGCTTGGGGGACAACGACTACGAGCAGTACTTC	CASSLGDNDYEQYF
TRBV30	-	TRBJ1-4	-	TGTGCCTGGAGTTCTCCTCTGGGGGGTGAAAAACTGTTTTTT	CAWSSPLGGEKLFF
TRBV6-6	-	TRBJ2-2	few	TGTGCCAGCAGGACTGTCCCCGCGAACACCGGGGAGCTGTTTTTT	CASRTVPANTGELFF
TRBV18	-	TRBJ1-2	-	TGTGCCAGCTCCCTAACGGGAGGGGCGTATGGCTACACCTTC	CASSLTGGAYGYTF
TRBV11-2	TRBD2	TRBJ2-1	-	TGTGCCAGCAGCTACCTAGCGGGAGCGCACAATGAGCAGTTCTTC	CASSYLAGAHNEQFF
TRBV6-1	TRBD2	TRBJ2-1	-	TGTGCCAGCAGTGGGCCTCCTAGCGGTCCCTACAATGAGCAGTTCTTC	CASSGPPSGPYNEQFF
TRBV11-2	-	TRBJ1-1	-	TGTGCCAGCAGCTTATGGGGGGGGCGGGGAGAAGCTTTCTTT	CASSLWGGRGEAFF
TRBV5-1	-	TRBJ1-1	many	TGCGCCAGCAGCAATTACTTGGTGAACACTGAAGCTTTCTTT	CASSNYLVNTEAFF
TRBV5-1	-	TRBJ2-5	-	TGCGCCAGCAGCGCTAGGCTGGGGGGAGAGACCCAGTACTTC	CASSARLGGETQYF
TRBV5-1	-	TRBJ2-1	-	TGCGCCAGCAGCTTGTCCGGGATCTCCTACAATGAGCAGTTCTTC	CASSLSGISYNEQFF
TRBV5-1	TRBD1	TRBJ2-2	-	TGCGCCAGCAGCCCACACTCGGGCCGGGACAGGGGATTTTACGGGGAGCTGTTTTTT	CASSPHSGRDRGFYGELFF
TRBV30	-	TRBJ2-2	-	TGTGCCTGGATCCGGGACACCGACACCGGGGAGCTGTTTTTT	CAWIRDTDTGELFF
TRBV5-6	TRBD1	TRBJ1-2	-	TGTGCCAGCAGCTTTAGCTGGCAGGGGGACTATGGCTACACCTTC	CASSFSWQGDYGYTF
TRBV19	-	TRBJ1-5	-	TGTGCCAGTAGTATAACGAGGTCCTATAGCAATCAGCCCCAGCATTTT	CASSITRSYSNQPQHF
TRBV27	TRBD2	TRBJ2-1	-	TGTGCCAGCAGTTTTCGGACGACTAGCGGATACAATGAGCAGTTCTTC	CASSFRTTSGYNEQFF
TRBV4-1	-	TRBJ2-1	-	TGCGCCAGCAGCCAAGATATGGTCGGGGGTCGCAACAATGAGCAGTTCTTC	CASSQDMVGGRNNEQFF
TRBV27	-	TRBJ1-2	-	TGTGCCAGCAGTTTAAGTGATCCGGGACTGTATGGCTACACCTTC	CASSLSDPGLYGYTF
TRBV5-6	-	TRBJ2-5	-	TGTGCCAGCAGCCAAGGCAGGGGAAAGACCCAGTACTTC	CASSQGRGKTQYF
TRBV27	-	TRBJ2-7	-	TGTGCCAGCAGTTTATGGAGGCCCTACGAGCAGTACTTC	CASSLWRPYEQYF
TRBV25-1	-	TRBJ2-7	-	TGTGCCAGCGGTCCCCACATGGAGCCTTACGAGCAGTACTTC	CASGPHMEPYEQYF
TRBV21-1	-	TRBJ1-2	once	TGTGCCAGCAGCAAAGTTGGGGACAGGGAAGGAGGCTACACCTTC	CASSKVGDREGGYTF
TRBV2	TRBD1	TRBJ2-7	-	TGTGCCAGCGTCCTTACCTCACAGGGGGGCGAGCAGTACTTC	CASVLTSQGGEQYF
TRBV6-1	-	TRBJ2-5	-	TGTGCCAGCACAGGAACAGGGAGAGAGACCCAGTACTTC	CASTGTGRETQYF
TRBV2	-	TRBJ1-1	-	TGTGCCAGCAGTGTGGGCACGAACACTGAAGCTTTCTTT	CASSVGTNTEAFF
TRBV6-1	TRBD1	TRBJ1-1	-	TGTGCCAGCAACCGAGGACAGGCAAACACTGAAGCTTTCTTT	CASNRGQANTEAFF
TRBV28	TRBD1	TRBJ1-2	once	TGTGCCAGCAGCCCGACAGGGGTAGGAGGCTACACCTTC	CASSPTGVGGYTF
TRBV9	TRBD2	TRBJ2-1	-	TGTGCCAGCAGCGTAGCGACTAGCGGGGGGGCAAATGAGCAGTTCTTC	CASSVATSGGANEQFF
TRBV10-3	TRBD1	TRBJ2-3	once	TGTGCCATCAGTGACCCCCGGACAGGGGGAAGGACAGATACGCAGTATTTT	CAISDPRTGGRTDTQYF
TRBV7-8	-	TRBJ2-1	-	TGTGCCAGCAGCATCGACAGAGACAATGAGCAGTTCTTC	CASSIDRDNEQFF
TRBV7-8	-	TRBJ1-4	-	TGTGCCAGCAGCTTAGAGCAGGGGTCGGTCGAAAAACTGTTTTTT	CASSLEQGSVEKLFF
TRBV9	-	TRBJ1-2	-	TGTGCCAGCATGTTGGACACTCAAATTTATGGCTACACCTTC	CASMLDTQIYGYTF
TRBV6-1	-	TRBJ1-2	-	TGTGCCAGCAGCCGGAAGGGCTACAGGGACTATGGCTACACCTTC	CASSRKGYRDYGYTF